Below, 29 T cell receptor beta chains from the same sample are listed, as sequenced in a study of blood T cell repertoires in COVID-19. The data were produced by immunoSEQ multiplex PCR, yet TCRdb's version contains in-frame clones alone and is incomplete. The sample includes over 150,000 clones, about 90% of them seen just once. The material sequenced was peripheral blood. The source is a man between 45 and 60 years old with acute or convalescent COVID-19.

The table lists this clone with a count of one. This rearrangement joins TRBV10-1 to TRBJ1-1; the D is unclear. Germline CDR1 and CDR2: WNHNN and SYGVQD (reference sequence). Trimming removed 4 bases at V and 0 bases at J, with 6 bases between. The CDR3 has 13 residues. The CDR3 is CASSGTLNTEAFF. Here the CDR3 DNA reads TGCGCCAGCAGTGGGACTTTGAACACTGAAGCTTTCTTT.

The chain combines TRBV5-4 with TRBJ2-7, with TRBD1 matching 7 bases. In germline, CDR1 is SGHNT, CDR2 YYREEE (reference sequence). This CDR3 has 16 amino acids. Trimming removed 3 bases from V and 0 bases from J; junction bases left unmatched: 9. The CDR3 DNA is TGTGCCAGCAGCTCGGAGACAGGGAGACTCTCCTACGAGCAGTACTTC. This sequence encodes CASSSETGRLSYEQYF.

The chain couples TRBV9 to TRBJ2-3, with 11 bases that match TRBD2. V shed 0 bases, J shed 2 bases, and the junction held 2 bases outside the gene matches. Germline values: CDR1 SGDLS, CDR2 YYNGEE. The CDR3 loop spans 16 amino acids. For the CDR3, the DNA is TGTGCCAGCAGCGTAGAGGGACTAGCGGACACAGATACGCAGTATTTT. Translation gives CASSVEGLADTDTQYF. The full variable domain, its missing parts supplied by reference TRBV9 and TRBJ2-3, is DSGVTQTPKHLITATGQRVTLRCSPRSGDLSVYWYQQSLDQGLQFLIQYYNGEERAKGNILERFSAQQFPDLHSELNLSSLELGDSALYFCASSVEGLADTDTQYFGPGTRLTVL.

The V and J genes are TRBV28 and TRBJ1-1, with D hard to call. This CDR3 is 13 amino acids long. Germline CDR1 is MDHEN and CDR2 is SYDVKM. V gave up 3 bases and J gave up 3 bases, with 8 bases separating them. The CDR3 loop reads CASSLWRDTEAFF. The DNA for the CDR3 is TGTGCCAGCAGTTTGTGGAGGGACACTGAAGCTTTCTTT.

This chain connects TRBV7-8 to TRBJ2-1, with 8 bases identical to TRBD1. The CDR3 contains 15 residues. V shed 1 base, J shed 4 bases, and the junction held 3 bases outside the gene matches. CDR1 is SGHVS and CDR2 is FQNEAQ in the germline V gene. CDR3 sequence reads: CASSLGQGTYNEQFF. CDR3 DNA: TGTGCCAGCAGCTTAGGACAGGGGACGTACAATGAGCAGTTCTTC.

This clone was observed a single time. The chain carries TRBV13 and TRBJ2-7, with 10 bases aligning to TRBD2. Germline CDR1 PRHDT, CDR2 FYEKMQ (reference sequence). The CDR3 is 16 amino acids. V was pared by 5 bases and J by 2 bases, with 9 bases of the junction left unmatched. The CDR3 spells CASSPDRSGRAYEQYF. In nucleotides, the CDR3 is TGTGCCAGCAGCCCCGATCGGAGCGGGAGGGCCTACGAGCAGTACTTC.

This rearrangement joins TRBV18 to TRBJ2-7; 10 bases are shared with TRBD1. Germline V gives CDR1 KGHSH, CDR2 LQKENI. V lost 4 bases, J lost 6 bases, and 6 bases stayed unmatched. The CDR3 totals 14 residues. The CDR3 region has the DNA TGTGCCAGCTCACTGGGACAGGGGAGTGGCGAGCAGTACGTC. This encodes CASSLGQGSGEQYV.

This clone was detected only a few times. The rearrangement uses TRBV27 and TRBJ1-6; maybe TRBD1 (5 bases). V was trimmed by 3 bases and J by 16 bases, leaving 10 bases between them. Germline CDR1 and CDR2: MNHEY and SMNVEV (reference sequence). This CDR3 is 11 amino acids long. DNA for the CDR3: TGTGCCAGCAGTTTTGGGGCAGAACTCCACTTT. Residues: CASSFGAELHF.

This chain joins TRBV9 and TRBJ2-3; D is perhaps TRBD1 (5 bases). Germline V gene sequence: CDR1 SGDLS, CDR2 YYNGEE. The CDR3 runs to 15 residues. Trimming stripped 0 bases from V and 1 base from J, with 9 bases between. The CDR3 coding sequence is TGTGCCAGCAGCGTAGGAGGACAAGGCACAGATACGCAGTATTTT. Amino acids: CASSVGGQGTDTQYF.

The chain uses TRBV19 and TRBJ1-5; 8 bases are a match to TRBD1. Unmatched junction bases numbered 11, after V lost 3 bases and J lost 7 bases. Per germline, CDR1 LNHDA and CDR2 SQIVND (reference sequence). The length of the CDR3 is 16 residues. CDR3 bases: TGTGCCAGTAGTATCTCCCGGACAGGGTCTAGGCAGCCCCAGCATTTT. It yields the protein CASSISRTGSRQPQHF.

This clone was seen a single time. This chain uses TRBV18 with TRBJ1-1; 7 bases are shared with TRBD1. CDR1 and CDR2 from the germline V gene are KGHSH and LQKENI. The CDR3 is 15 residues long. The V gene end was trimmed by 3 bases and the J gene end by 7 bases; junction bases not matched to a gene: 11. CDR3 amino acids: CASSPKRDRPYEAFF. The CDR3 nucleotides are TGTGCCAGCTCACCGAAAAGGGACAGACCCTATGAAGCTTTCTTT. Full variable domain (outside the CDR3, taken from reference TRBV18 and TRBJ1-1): NAGVMQNPRHLVRRRGQEARLRCSPMKGHSHVYWYRQLPEEGLKFMVYLQKENIIDESGMPKERFSAEFPKEGPSILRIQQVVRGDSAAYFCASSPKRDRPYEAFFGQGTRLTVV.

The rearrangement joins TRBV19 to TRBJ1-3, with D unresolved. Trimming removed 7 bases at V and 4 bases at J, with 8 bases between. CDR1 is LNHDA and CDR2 is SQIVND in the germline V gene (reference sequence). This CDR3 spans 12 amino acids. The CDR3 coding sequence is TGTGCCAGTAACGAGTGGGGAAACACCATATATTTT. Protein sequence: CASNEWGNTIYF.

J is TRBJ1-2 and V is TRBV19, with D unclear. The length of the CDR3 is 15 residues. Trimming pared 8 bases from V and 4 bases from J, leaving 20 bases between. Germline lookup yields CDR1 LNHDA and CDR2 SQIVND (reference sequence). The CDR3 DNA reads as TGTGCCAGTCTCGAGTGGGAGGCGTCCATCTATGGCTACACCTTC. Translated: CASLEWEASIYGYTF.

In DNA form, the CDR3 reads TGTGCCAGCAGCTGGGGACAGGGGGCCACTGAAGCTTTCTTT. It is translated as CASSWGQGATEAFF. The chain uses TRBV7-2 and TRBJ1-1; TRBD1 matches at 12 bases. V shed 4 bases and J 4 bases; nucleotides not matched to a gene: 1. Germline V gene sequence: CDR1 SGHTA, CDR2 FQGNSA. The CDR3 length is 14 residues.

The rearrangement uses TRBV11-2 and TRBJ2-1, with D perhaps TRBD1 (6 bases). CDR1 and CDR2 (germline): SGHAT, FQNNGV. The length of the CDR3 is 13 residues. Trimming cost V 6 bases and J 4 bases, with 10 bases left between them. CDR3 sequence: CASRGAKYNEQFF. The CDR3 DNA is TGTGCCAGCAGGGGGGCGAAATACAATGAGCAGTTCTTC. Complete variable domain (other parts from reference TRBV11-2 and TRBJ2-1): EAGVAQSPRYKIIEKRQSVAFWCNPISGHATLYWYQQILGQGPKLLIQFQNNGVVDDSQLPKDRFSAERLKGVDSTLKIQPAKLEDSAVYLCASRGAKYNEQFFGPGTRLTVL.

V is TRBV3-1 (or the pseudogene TRBV3-2) and J is TRBJ2-5; TRBD2 matches at 12 bases. Germline lookup yields CDR1 LGHDT and CDR2 YNNKEL (reference sequence). This CDR3 region has 15 residues. With 1 base clipped from V and 4 bases from J, the junction kept 1 base outside the gene matches. The DNA of the CDR3 is TGTGCCAGCAGCCAAGGACTAGCGGGGGCAGAGACCCAGTACTTC. Protein product: CASSQGLAGAETQYF.

This sequence joins TRBV18 and TRBJ2-3; no firm D call. V lost 0 bases to trimming and J lost 1 base, with 5 bases between them. Per germline, CDR1 KGHSH and CDR2 LQKENI. The CDR3 has 14 residues. The CDR3 sequence is CASSPPPGTDTQYF. In nucleotides, the CDR3 is TGTGCCAGCTCACCACCGCCGGGCACAGATACGCAGTATTTT. Variable domain in full (rest from reference TRBV18 and TRBJ2-3): NAGVMQNPRHLVRRRGQEARLRCSPMKGHSHVYWYRQLPEEGLKFMVYLQKENIIDESGMPKERFSAEFPKEGPSILRIQQVVRGDSAAYFCASSPPPGTDTQYFGPGTRLTVL.

The chain is built from TRBV10-3 and TRBJ1-6; 7 bases align to TRBD1. J gave up 6 bases and V 3 bases, and 8 bases lay outside the gene matches. CDR1 and CDR2 from the germline V gene are ENHRY and SYGVKD. The CDR3 has 16 residues. The CDR3: CAISELGTDLNSPLHF. Here the CDR3 DNA reads TGTGCCATCAGTGAACTCGGGACAGATCTTAATTCACCCCTCCACTTT.

V is TRBV6-5 and J is TRBJ1-3; TRBD1 is a possible D gene (5 bases). This CDR3 is 13 amino acids long. Germline loops: CDR1 MNHEY, CDR2 SVGAGI. V lost 2 bases to trimming and J lost 6 bases, with 8 bases between them. The CDR3 loop is CASSYTRENTIYF. CDR3 DNA sequence: TGTGCCAGCAGTTACACCAGGGAAAACACCATATATTTT.

The V gene is TRBV18, the J gene TRBJ1-2, with unresolved D. V gave up 1 base and J gave up 6 bases, with 9 bases separating them. The V gene's germline CDR1 is KGHSH and CDR2 LQKENI. The CDR3 totals 13 residues. Written as DNA, the CDR3 is TGTGCCAGCTCACCACAGACTACTAATGGCTACACCTTC. Translated: CASSPQTTNGYTF. Full variable domain (rest looked up from reference TRBV18 and TRBJ1-2): NAGVMQNPRHLVRRRGQEARLRCSPMKGHSHVYWYRQLPEEGLKFMVYLQKENIIDESGMPKERFSAEFPKEGPSILRIQQVVRGDSAAYFCASSPQTTNGYTFGSGTRLTVV.

CDR3 protein: CASSQDRETLFF. DNA for the CDR3: TGCGCCAGCAGCCAGGACAGGGAAACGTTGTTTTTT. The chain recombines TRBV4-1 with TRBJ1-4; 8 bases line up with TRBD1. CDR1 and CDR2 from the germline V gene are MGHRA and YSYEKL. This CDR3 spans 12 amino acids. Germline trimming cut 3 bases from V and 15 bases from J; bases unmatched to any gene: 6.

The V and J genes are TRBV19 and TRBJ2-6, with TRBD1 matching 8 bases. This CDR3 is 16 amino acids long. J gave up 1 base and V 6 bases, and 5 bases lay outside the gene matches. Germline V gene lookup returns CDR1 LNHDA and CDR2 SQIVND (reference sequence). CDR3 residues: CASRVDRGSGANVLTF. The CDR3 DNA sequence: TGTGCCAGTAGGGTCGACAGGGGTTCTGGGGCCAACGTCCTGACTTTC.

Concerning this clone: Other nucleotide sequences in the sample specify the same CDR3. This chain uses TRBV6-5 with TRBJ1-4; D may be TRBD1 (6 bases). The CDR3 extends over 14 amino acids. Trimming removed 6 bases from V and 2 bases from J, with 10 bases in between. Germline CDR1 and CDR2: MNHEY and SVGAGI. This chain's CDR3 is CASSRQGTNEKLFF. In nucleotides, the CDR3 is TGTGCCAGCAGCCGTCAGGGGACTAATGAAAAACTGTTTTTT.

The CDR3 region is CASRRGLAGNQPQHF. The CDR3 nucleotides read TGTGCCAGCAGACGGGGACTCGCTGGCAATCAGCCCCAGCATTTT. The V call is TRBV6-4, the J call TRBJ1-5, with D perhaps matching TRBD1 (5 bases). CDR1 and CDR2 (germline): MRHNA, SNTAGT. This CDR3 spans 15 amino acids. V was cut by 6 bases and J by 2 bases, with 14 bases left in between.

This clone was observed once. V and J are TRBV7-2 and TRBJ1-5; D gene ambiguous. Germline CDR1 reads SGHTA; CDR2 reads FQGNSA. This CDR3 region has 13 residues. Trimming removed 3 bases at V and 3 bases at J, with 6 bases between. CDR3 coding DNA: TGTGCCAGCAGCTTGGGCCCCAATCAGCCCCAGCATTTT. This sequence encodes CASSLGPNQPQHF. The complete variable domain, with remaining parts taken from reference TRBV7-2 and TRBJ1-5, reads GAGVSQSPSNKVTEKGKDVELRCDPISGHTALYWYRQSLGQGLEFLIYFQGNSAPDKSGLPSDRFSAERTGGSVSTLTIQRTQQEDSAVYLCASSLGPNQPQHFGDGTRLSIL.

The chain links TRBV19 to TRBJ1-1; 8 nucleotides align to TRBD1. CDR1 is LNHDA and CDR2 is SQIVND in the germline V gene (reference sequence). There are 14 residues in the CDR3. V trimming: 5 bases; J trimming: 3 bases; junction bases outside the gene matches: 5. The DNA for the CDR3 is TGTGCCAGTAGTGTAACGGACAGGGACACTGAAGCTTTCTTT. It is translated as CASSVTDRDTEAFF.

V usage is TRBV6-1 and J usage is TRBJ2-1, with D possibly TRBD2 on 6 matching bases. The CDR3 runs 15 residues. CDR1 and CDR2 from the germline V gene are MNHNS and SASEGT. V was clipped by 1 base and J by 2 bases, with 9 bases between them. The CDR3 here is CASSEGGGTYNEQFF. The CDR3 DNA sequence: TGTGCCAGCAGTGAAGGGGGCGGGACCTACAATGAGCAGTTCTTC.

This chain's CDR3 is CASSSRLAGYNEQFF. In DNA form, the CDR3 reads TGTGCCAGCAGCTCCCGACTAGCGGGGTACAATGAGCAGTTCTTC. V is TRBV11-2 and J is TRBJ2-1; 11 bases map to TRBD2. The germline V gene has CDR1 SGHAT and CDR2 FQNNGV. The CDR3 is 15 residues long. V gave up 4 bases and J gave up 4 bases; unmatched junction bases: 3.

The gene calls are TRBV7-3 and TRBJ1-1; D is unclear. Germline assignment: CDR1 SGHTA and CDR2 FQGTGA. This CDR3 region has 13 residues. Trimming pared 6 bases from V and 0 bases from J, leaving 8 bases between. The CDR3 bases are TGTGCCAGCAGTCCTCAGTTGAACACTGAAGCTTTCTTT. Translation gives CASSPQLNTEAFF. The full variable domain, its missing parts supplied by reference TRBV7-3 and TRBJ1-1, is GAGVSQTPSNKVTEKGKYVELRCDPISGHTALYWYRQSLGQGPEFLIYFQGTGAADDSGLPNDRFFAVRPEGSVSTLKIQRTERGDSAVYLCASSPQLNTEAFFGQGTRLTVV.